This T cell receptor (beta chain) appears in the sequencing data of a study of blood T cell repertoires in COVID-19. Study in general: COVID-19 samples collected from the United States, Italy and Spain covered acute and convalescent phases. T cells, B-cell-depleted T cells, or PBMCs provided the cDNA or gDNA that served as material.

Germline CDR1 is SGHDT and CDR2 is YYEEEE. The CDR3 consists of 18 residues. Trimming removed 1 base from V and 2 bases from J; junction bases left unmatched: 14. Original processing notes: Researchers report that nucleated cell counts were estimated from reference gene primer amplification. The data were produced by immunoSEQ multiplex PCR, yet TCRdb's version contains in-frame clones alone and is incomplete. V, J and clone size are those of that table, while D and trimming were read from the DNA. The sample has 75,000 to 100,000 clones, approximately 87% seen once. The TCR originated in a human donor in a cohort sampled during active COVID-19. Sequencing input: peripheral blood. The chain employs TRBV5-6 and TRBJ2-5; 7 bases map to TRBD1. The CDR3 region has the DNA TGTGCCAGCAGCTTGTATGGTCGGCGACAGGGATGGCAAGAGACCCAGTACTTC. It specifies CASSLYGRRQGWQETQYF.